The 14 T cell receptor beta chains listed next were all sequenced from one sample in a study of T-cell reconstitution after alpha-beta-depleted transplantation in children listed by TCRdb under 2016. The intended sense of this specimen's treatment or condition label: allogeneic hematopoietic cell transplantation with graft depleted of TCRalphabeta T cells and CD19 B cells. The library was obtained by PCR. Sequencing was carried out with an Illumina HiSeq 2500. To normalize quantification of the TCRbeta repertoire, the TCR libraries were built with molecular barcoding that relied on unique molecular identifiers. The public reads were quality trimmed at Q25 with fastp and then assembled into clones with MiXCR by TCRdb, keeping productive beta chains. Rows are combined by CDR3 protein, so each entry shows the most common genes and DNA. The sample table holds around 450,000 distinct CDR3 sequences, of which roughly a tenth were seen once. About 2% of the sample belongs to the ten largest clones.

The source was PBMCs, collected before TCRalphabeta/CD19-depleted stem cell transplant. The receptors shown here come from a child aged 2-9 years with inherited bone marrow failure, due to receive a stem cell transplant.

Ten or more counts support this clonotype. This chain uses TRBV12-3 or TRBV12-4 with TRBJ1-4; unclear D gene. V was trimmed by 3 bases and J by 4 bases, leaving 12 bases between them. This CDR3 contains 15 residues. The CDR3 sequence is CASSFSGPYNEKLFF. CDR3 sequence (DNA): TGTGCCAGCAGTTTCTCCGGGCCTTATAATGAAAAACTGTTTTTT.

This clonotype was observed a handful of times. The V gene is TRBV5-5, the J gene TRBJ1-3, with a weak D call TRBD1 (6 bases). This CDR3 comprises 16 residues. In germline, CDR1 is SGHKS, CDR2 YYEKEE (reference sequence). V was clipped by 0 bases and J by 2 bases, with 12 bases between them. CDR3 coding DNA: TGTGCCAGCAGCTTGGACGGGGGCTACACTGGAAACACCATATATTTT. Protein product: CASSLDGGYTGNTIYF. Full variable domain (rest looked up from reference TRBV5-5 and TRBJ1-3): DAGVTQSPTHLIKTRGQQVTLRCSPISGHKSVSWYQQVLGQGPQFIFQYYEKEERGRGNFPDRFSARQFPNYSSELNVNALLLGDSALYLCASSLDGGYTGNTIYFGEGSWLTVV.

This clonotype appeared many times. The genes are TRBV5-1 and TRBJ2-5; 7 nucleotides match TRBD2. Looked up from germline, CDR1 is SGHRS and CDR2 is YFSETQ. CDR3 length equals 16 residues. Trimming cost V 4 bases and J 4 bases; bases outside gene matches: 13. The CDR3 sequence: CASSQDRRERAETQYF. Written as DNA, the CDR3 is TGCGCCAGCAGCCAGGACCGGCGGGAGAGGGCAGAGACCCAGTACTTC. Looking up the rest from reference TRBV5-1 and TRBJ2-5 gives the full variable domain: KAGVTQTPRYLIKTRGQQVTLSCSPISGHRSVSWYQQTPGQGLQFLFEYFSETQRNKGNFPGRFSGRQFSNSRSEMNVSTLELGDSALYLCASSQDRRERAETQYFGPGTRLLVL.

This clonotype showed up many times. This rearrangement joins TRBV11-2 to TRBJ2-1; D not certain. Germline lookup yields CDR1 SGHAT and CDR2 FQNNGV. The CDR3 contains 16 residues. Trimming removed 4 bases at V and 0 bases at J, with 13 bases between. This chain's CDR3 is CASSSVVGRSYNEQFF. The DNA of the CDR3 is TGTGCCAGCAGCTCTGTAGTAGGTCGCTCCTACAATGAGCAGTTCTTC.

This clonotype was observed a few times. CDR3: CASSQPPGLGETQYF. In DNA form, the CDR3 reads TGTGCCAGCAGCCAACCACCGGGACTCGGAGAGACCCAGTACTTC. The chain links TRBV4-2 to TRBJ2-5, with D possibly TRBD2 on 6 matching bases. CDR1 and CDR2 (germline): LGHNA, YNFKEQ. The V gene lost 2 bases and the J gene lost 4 bases, with 14 bases spanning the gap. This CDR3 region has 15 residues.

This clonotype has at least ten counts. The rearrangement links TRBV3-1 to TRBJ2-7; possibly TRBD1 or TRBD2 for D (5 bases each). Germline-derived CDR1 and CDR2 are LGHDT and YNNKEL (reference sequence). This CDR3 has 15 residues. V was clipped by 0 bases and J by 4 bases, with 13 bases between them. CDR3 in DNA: TGTGCCAGCAGCCAAGATCTGGGGGAGTATTACGAGCAGTACTTC. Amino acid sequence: CASSQDLGEYYEQYF.

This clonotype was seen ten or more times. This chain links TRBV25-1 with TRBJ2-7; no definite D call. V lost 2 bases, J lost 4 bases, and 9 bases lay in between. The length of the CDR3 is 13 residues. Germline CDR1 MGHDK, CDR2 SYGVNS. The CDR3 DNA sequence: TGTGCCAGCAGTGAAGAATTCTTGTACGAGCAGTACTTC. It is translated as CASSEEFLYEQYF.

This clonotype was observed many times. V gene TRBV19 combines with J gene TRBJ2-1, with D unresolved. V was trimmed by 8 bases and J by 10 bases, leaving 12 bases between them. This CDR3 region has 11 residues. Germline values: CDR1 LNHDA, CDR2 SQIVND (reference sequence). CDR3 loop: CASETGLEQFF. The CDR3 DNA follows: TGTGCCAGTGAAACGGGTTTAGAGCAGTTCTTC.

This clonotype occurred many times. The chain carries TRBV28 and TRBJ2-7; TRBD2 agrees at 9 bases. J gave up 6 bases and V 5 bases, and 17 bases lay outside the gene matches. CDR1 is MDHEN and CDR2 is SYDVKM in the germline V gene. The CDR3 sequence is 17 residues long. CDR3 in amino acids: CASSRVRGGPSSVEQYF. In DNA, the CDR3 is TGTGCCAGCAGTCGGGTGCGGGGGGGACCGAGTTCGGTCGAGCAGTACTTC.

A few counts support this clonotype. CDR3 residues: CASSFSGRNYEQYF. CDR3 in DNA: TGTGCCAGCAGCTTTAGCGGGAGGAACTACGAGCAGTACTTC. The chain employs TRBV11-2 and TRBJ2-7, with 10 positions matching TRBD2. This CDR3 region has 14 residues. Trimming at V came to 3 bases and at J to 3 bases, leaving 2 bases not matched to a gene. Looked up from germline, CDR1 is SGHAT and CDR2 is FQNNGV.

The CDR3 region is CASKDRDRGLSGELFF. The CDR3, as DNA: TGTGCCAGCAAGGACCGGGACAGGGGTTTATCCGGGGAGCTGTTTTTT. The rearrangement joins TRBV12-3 or TRBV12-4 to TRBJ2-2; TRBD1 aligns across 10 bases. This CDR3 contains 16 residues. V trimming: 7 bases; J trimming: 6 bases; junction bases outside the gene matches: 11.

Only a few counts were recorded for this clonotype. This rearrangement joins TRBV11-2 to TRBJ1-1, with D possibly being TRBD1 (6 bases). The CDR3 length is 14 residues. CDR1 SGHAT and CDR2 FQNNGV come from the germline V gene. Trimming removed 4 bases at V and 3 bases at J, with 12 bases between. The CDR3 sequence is CASSSLRGDTEAFF. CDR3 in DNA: TGTGCCAGCAGCTCACTGAGGGGGGACACTGAAGCTTTCTTT.

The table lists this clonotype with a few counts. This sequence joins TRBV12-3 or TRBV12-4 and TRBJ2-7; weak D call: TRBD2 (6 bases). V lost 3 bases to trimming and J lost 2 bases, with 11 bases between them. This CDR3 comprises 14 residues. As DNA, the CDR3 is TGTGCCAGCAGTTTGTCTAGCGCGGCCTACGAGCAGTACTTC. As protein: CASSLSSAAYEQYF.

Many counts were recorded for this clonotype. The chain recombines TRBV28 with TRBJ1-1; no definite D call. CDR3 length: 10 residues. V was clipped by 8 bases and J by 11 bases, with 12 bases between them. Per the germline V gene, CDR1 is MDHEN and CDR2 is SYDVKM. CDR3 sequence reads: CASERGWAFF. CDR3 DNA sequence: TGTGCCAGCGAGCGAGGCTGGGCTTTCTTT.